This TCR beta chain comes out of a study of blood T cell repertoires in COVID-19. Across the whole study: Italy, Spain and the United States were the sources of the convalescent and acute COVID-19 samples. PBMCs, B-cell-depleted T cells, or T cells provided the cDNA or gDNA that made up the material.

In the original analysis: Reference gene primer amplification in the assay estimated nucleated cell counts. Clones were read by immunoSEQ multiplex PCR, and TCRdb kept only the in-frame ones, dropping some. The DNA was the basis for D and trimming; V, J and clone size are from that table. The table records under 250,000 clones, about four fifths of them present only once. Trimming cost V 4 bases and J 4 bases; bases outside gene matches: 5. This CDR3 is 14 amino acids long. Germline V gene sequence: CDR1 LGHDT, CDR2 YNNKEL (reference sequence). The receptor was isolated from a woman aged 50 to 65 with acute or convalescent COVID-19. The specimen was peripheral blood. This chain connects TRBV3-1 (or the pseudogene TRBV3-2) to TRBJ2-7; TRBD1 agrees at 9 bases. The CDR3 DNA reads TGTGCCAGCAGCCTAAGGGACAGGGATTACGAGCAGTACTTC. This encodes CASSLRDRDYEQYF.